These 14 T cell receptor beta chains originate from one sample sequenced in a study of T cell changes during pregnancy in multiple sclerosis. The data were produced by immunoSEQ multiplex PCR, yet TCRdb's version contains in-frame clones alone and is incomplete. The sample contains approximately 52,000 clones, almost 95% of which appear only once. The sequences come from CD4+ T cells from peripheral blood mononuclear cells, collected in the second trimester of pregnancy. The source of these receptors is a female donor in good health, enrolled as a control in a pregnancy study.

The rearrangement links TRBV5-8 to TRBJ2-1; D might be TRBD2 (6 bases). V lost 6 bases and J 8 bases, leaving 15 bases between the germline ends. Germline assignment: CDR1 SGHTS and CDR2 YDEGEE. The CDR3 runs to 13 residues. The CDR3 bases are TGTGCCAGCACCCTTGGAGGGGCCGATGAGCAGTTCTTC. Encoded protein: CASTLGGADEQFF.

This sequence joins TRBV15 and TRBJ2-1; D is unclear. Per germline, CDR1 LNHNV and CDR2 YYDKDF (reference sequence). This CDR3 comprises 16 residues. The V end lost 5 bases, the J end lost 6 bases, and 20 bases lay between the germline ends. As DNA, the CDR3 is TGTGCCACCAGCCCCTATTGGGCTTGGTCTGGCAATGAGCAGTTCTTC. It encodes CATSPYWAWSGNEQFF.

The rearrangement joins TRBV11-2 to TRBJ1-4; a possible D gene is TRBD1 (6 bases). Trimming left V 0 bases short and J 3 bases short, with 17 bases between. The CDR3 has 18 amino acids. Germline loops: CDR1 SGHAT, CDR2 FQNNGV. CDR3 sequence: CASSLEDRIAAANEKLFF. The CDR3 DNA sequence: TGTGCCAGCAGCTTAGAAGACAGGATCGCTGCGGCTAATGAAAAACTGTTTTTT.

The chain couples TRBV6-5 to TRBJ1-3; D is uncertain. There are 14 residues in the CDR3. V was cut by 6 bases and J by 0 bases, with 9 bases left in between. Germline lookup yields CDR1 MNHEY and CDR2 SVGAGI. The chain's CDR3 is CASSPRDSGNTIYF. The CDR3 DNA follows: TGTGCCAGCAGCCCTCGGGACTCTGGAAACACCATATATTTT.

The chain employs TRBV29-1 and TRBJ1-6; the match to TRBD1 covers 10 bases. The CDR3 contains 14 residues. The junction had 6 bases not matched to a gene; V was cut back by 6 bases and J by 7 bases. Germline CDR1 reads SQVTM; CDR2 reads ANQGSEA. In nucleotides, the CDR3 is TGCAGCGTGGGGGACAGGGGTGGGAATTCACCCCTCCACTTT. It yields the protein CSVGDRGGNSPLHF.

The V and J genes are TRBV7-8 and TRBJ2-5; unclear D gene. Trimming removed 5 bases at V and 1 base at J, with 8 bases between. The CDR3 is 13 residues long. The V gene's germline CDR1 is SGHVS and CDR2 FQNEAQ. This CDR3 reads CASSRSLQETQYF. CDR3 in DNA: TGTGCCAGCAGCCGGAGCCTCCAAGAGACCCAGTACTTC.

The gene calls are TRBV7-2 and TRBJ2-2; 12 positions agree with TRBD2. This CDR3 has 15 residues. Trimming cost V 5 bases and J 4 bases; bases outside gene matches: 2. CDR1 is SGHTA, CDR2 FQGNSA, per germline. The CDR3 sequence: CASSRTSGTTGELFF. DNA for the CDR3: TGTGCCAGCAGCAGGACTAGCGGGACCACCGGGGAGCTGTTTTTT.

The V and J genes are TRBV28 and TRBJ2-7; D might be TRBD2 (5 bases). The CDR3 covers 15 residues. Trimming cost V 6 bases and J 3 bases, with 18 bases left between them. Looked up from germline, CDR1 is MDHEN and CDR2 is SYDVKM. CDR3 bases: TGTGCCAGCAGGCGGCCTAAGCGGAGTAACTACGAGCAGTACTTC. Its protein is CASRRPKRSNYEQYF. The full variable domain, in which reference TRBV28 and TRBJ2-7 provide the parts outside the CDR3, is DVKVTQSSRYLVKRTGEKVFLECVQDMDHENMFWYRQDPGLGLRLIYFSYDVKMKEKGDIPEGYSVSREKKERFSLILESASTNQTSMYLCASRRPKRSNYEQYFGPGTRLTVT.

This clone came up a few times. This rearrangement joins TRBV6-5 to TRBJ1-4; possible D gene TRBD1, 6 bases. The CDR3 spans 13 residues. Trimming pared 4 bases from V and 8 bases from J, leaving 11 bases between. The germline V gene has CDR1 MNHEY and CDR2 SVGAGI. In DNA form, the CDR3 reads TGTGCCAGCAGTTCTCCAGGGGTGGAAAAACTGTTTTTT. This sequence encodes CASSSPGVEKLFF.

The chain recombines TRBV11-2 with TRBJ2-3; 7 nucleotides match TRBD2. CDR3 length: 14 residues. From germline, CDR1 is SGHAT and CDR2 FQNNGV. J lost 4 bases, V lost 7 bases, and 8 bases had no gene match. The CDR3 nucleotides read TGTGCCAGCACTTTGACTAGCCTCTCAGATACGCAGTATTTT. It yields the protein CASTLTSLSDTQYF.

The genes are TRBV4-1 and TRBJ2-5; TRBD2 might be the D (6 bases). CDR3 length: 16 residues. Trimming pared 4 bases from V and 1 base from J, leaving 16 bases between. The germline gives CDR1 MGHRA, CDR2 YSYEKL. The CDR3 DNA reads TGCGCCAGCAGCCCACTCCAGATAGCGGCCCAAGAGACCCAGTACTTC. Residues: CASSPLQIAAQETQYF.

This chain uses TRBV28 with TRBJ1-1; 9 bases line up with TRBD1. The V segment lost 3 bases and the J segment 6 bases; nucleotides outside the gene matches: 11. CDR3 length: 16 residues. Germline V gene sequence: CDR1 MDHEN, CDR2 SYDVKM. CDR3 region: CASSFLSGQGSPEAFF. DNA for the CDR3: TGTGCCAGCAGTTTTCTTTCGGGACAGGGTAGCCCTGAAGCTTTCTTT.

The gene calls are TRBV21-1 and TRBJ2-7; TRBD2 is taken as the D call from the table, unchecked against the DNA. TRBV21-1 is described as a pseudogene. This CDR3 spans 16 amino acids. The CDR3 sequence is CASSPAGGMGPYEQYF. The DNA of the CDR3 is TGTGCCAGCAGCCCCGCGGGGGGTATGGGGCCCTACGAGCAGTACTTC.

This rearrangement joins TRBV9 to TRBJ2-1, with 11 bases lining up with TRBD2. V shed 7 bases, J shed 7 bases, and the junction held 16 bases outside the gene matches. The CDR3 consists of 17 residues. Germline V lookup: CDR1 SGDLS, CDR2 YYNGEE. The CDR3 loop reads CASSETRLAGGKNEQFF. CDR3 coding DNA: TGTGCCAGCTCCGAGACGAGGCTAGCGGGGGGTAAAAATGAGCAGTTCTTC. Together with reference TRBV9 and TRBJ2-1, the CDR3 gives the full variable domain: DSGVTQTPKHLITATGQRVTLRCSPRSGDLSVYWYQQSLDQGLQFLIQYYNGEERAKGNILERFSAQQFPDLHSELNLSSLELGDSALYFCASSETRLAGGKNEQFFGPGTRLTVL.